This T cell receptor (beta chain) was observed in a study of early T cells in non-severe SARS-CoV-2 infection. TCRdb re-analysed the 5' RACE reads in MiXCR, keeping a single row per CDR3 protein. The table lists tens of thousands of distinct CDR3 sequences, less than 8.5% of them singletons. This clonotype showed up just a few times. The J segment lost 1 base and the V segment lost 5 bases, leaving 6 bases of the junction unmatched. Germline CDR1 and CDR2: LNHDA and SQIVND (reference sequence). CDR3 length equals 16 residues. The TCR sequence derives from an adult who was a healthcare worker with PCR-confirmed SARS-CoV-2 infection or an uninfected control (not recorded which). The chain links TRBV19 to TRBJ2-7, with 12 bases identical to TRBD1. Sequencing was performed on whole blood. CDR3 loop: CASSSGTGGLSYEQYF. The CDR3 nucleotides read TGTGCCAGTAGTTCTGGGACAGGGGGCTTATCCTACGAGCAGTACTTC.